Below are 29 T cell receptor beta chains sequenced from a single sample in a study of early T cells in non-severe SARS-CoV-2 infection. TCRdb ran MiXCR on the 5' RACE reads and lists one entry per CDR3 protein. This sample carries around 71,000 distinct CDR3 sequences, roughly 10% of them seen once, and the ten largest clones take about a sixth. Sequencing was performed on whole blood, taken at baseline. These receptors were collected from an adult who was a healthcare worker with PCR-confirmed SARS-CoV-2 infection or an uninfected control (not recorded which).

In this sample, this clonotype turned up many times. The J gene is TRBJ2-7, the V gene TRBV7-2; 11 positions agree with TRBD2. V lost 4 bases to trimming and J lost 5 bases; unmatched junction nucleotides: 10. The CDR3 extends over 16 amino acids. The germline CDR1 and CDR2 sequences are SGHTA and FQGNSA. The CDR3 DNA is TGTGCCAGCAGCTCTTGGGCTAGCGGGGGGTACCACGAGCAGTACTTC. Translated: CASSSWASGGYHEQYF. The full variable domain, its missing parts supplied by reference TRBV7-2 and TRBJ2-7, is GAGVSQSPSNKVTEKGKDVELRCDPISGHTALYWYRQSLGQGLEFLIYFQGNSAPDKSGLPSDRFSAERTGGSVSTLTIQRTQQEDSAVYLCASSSWASGGYHEQYFGPGTRLTVT.

The chain couples TRBV7-2 to TRBJ2-7; D is unresolved. CDR1 is SGHTA and CDR2 is FQGNSA in the germline V gene. The CDR3 runs 13 residues. Trimming cost V 5 bases and J 5 bases, with 13 bases left between them. CDR3 sequence: CASSPYLSHEQYF. The CDR3 bases are TGTGCCAGCAGCCCTTACTTGTCGCACGAGCAGTACTTC.

This clonotype was found many times. This chain links TRBV7-2 with TRBJ2-5; 11 nucleotides line up with TRBD2. Unmatched junction bases numbered 6, after V lost 1 base and J lost 5 bases. The CDR3 has 16 residues. The V gene's germline CDR1 is SGHTA and CDR2 FQGNSA. The CDR3 loop is CASSLDRTSGYETQYF. The DNA for the CDR3 is TGTGCCAGCAGCTTAGATAGGACTAGCGGGTATGAGACCCAGTACTTC.

This clonotype was seen more than once but under ten times. CDR3 residues: CASSPGAGSSYEQYF. The CDR3 DNA reads as TGTGCCAGCAGTCCGGGGGCAGGGAGCTCCTACGAGCAGTACTTC. This chain joins TRBV6-2 or TRBV6-3 and TRBJ2-7, with D possibly being TRBD1 or TRBD2 (6 bases each). Trimming removed 5 bases from V and 0 bases from J, with 14 bases in between. From germline, CDR1 is MNHEY and CDR2 SVGEGT. The CDR3 is made up of 15 amino acids.

In this sample, this clonotype turned up many times. The chain links TRBV6-2 or TRBV6-3 to TRBJ2-1, with TRBD2 matching 7 bases. In germline, CDR1 is MNHEY, CDR2 SVGEGT. The CDR3 loop spans 14 amino acids. With 2 bases clipped from V and 7 bases from J, the junction kept 5 bases outside the gene matches. Here the CDR3 reads CASSYTGAGNEQFF. CDR3 nucleotide sequence: TGTGCCAGCAGTTACACGGGAGCGGGGAATGAGCAGTTCTTC.

This rearrangement joins TRBV28 to TRBJ1-1, with a possible D match to TRBD1 (5 bases). V was clipped by 3 bases and J by 10 bases, with 9 bases between them. CDR3 length: 11 residues. CDR1 and CDR2 (germline): MDHEN, SYDVKM. CDR3 in DNA: TGTGCCAGCAGTTTTTCTAGGGGAGCTTTCTTT. Translating gives CASSFSRGAFF.

This chain connects TRBV11-2 to TRBJ1-2; 8 positions agree with TRBD1. Losses at the gene ends were 2 bases for V and 5 bases for J; bases not matched to a gene: 4. CDR3 size: 14 residues. The germline V gene encodes CDR1 SGHAT and CDR2 FQNNGV. CDR3 coding DNA: TGTGCCAGCAGCTTAACAGGGGGGTATTATGGCTACACCTTC. Amino acids: CASSLTGGYYGYTF.

Only a few counts were recorded for this clonotype. This chain links TRBV7-8 with TRBJ2-1, with a weak D call TRBD2 (6 bases). Germline lookup yields CDR1 SGHVS and CDR2 FQNEAQ. Trimming cost V 1 base and J 7 bases, with 11 bases left between them. This CDR3 has 14 residues. The CDR3 sequence: CASSLGLARNEQFF. In nucleotides, the CDR3 is TGTGCCAGCAGCTTAGGGCTAGCGAGGAATGAGCAGTTCTTC. The whole variable domain, remainder taken from reference TRBV7-8 and TRBJ2-1, is GAGVSQSPRYKVAKRGQDVALRCDPISGHVSLFWYQQALGQGPEFLTYFQNEAQLDKSGLPSDRFFAERPEGSVSTLKIQRTQQEDSAVYLCASSLGLARNEQFFGPGTRLTVL.

This clonotype was detected ten times or more. The chain joins TRBV6-4 to TRBJ2-2; D is perhaps TRBD2 (6 bases). CDR3 size: 15 residues. V gave up 6 bases and J gave up 4 bases, with 15 bases separating them. Germline V gene lookup returns CDR1 MRHNA and CDR2 SNTAGT. The CDR3 nucleotides read TGTGCCAGCAGAGAGCGGGCTGGGGCCACCGGGGAGCTGTTTTTT. The encoded protein is CASRERAGATGELFF.

There are many counts of this clonotype. The rearrangement joins TRBV2 to TRBJ2-5, with 10 bases that match TRBD1. The CDR3 runs to 16 residues. Germline assignment: CDR1 SNHLY and CDR2 FYNNEI. V lost 6 bases, J lost 0 bases, and 7 bases stayed unmatched. For the CDR3, the DNA is TGTGCCAGCAGGGCCTGGACAGGGGGGTACCAAGAGACCCAGTACTTC. This translates into CASRAWTGGYQETQYF.

The sample holds many counts of this clonotype. The CDR3 DNA is TGTGCCAGCAGCTCGGCCAACAATGAGCAGTTCTTC. Amino acids: CASSSANNEQFF. V usage is TRBV7-9 and J usage is TRBJ2-1; the D is unclear. The germline gives CDR1 SEHNR, CDR2 FQNEAQ (reference sequence). The CDR3 extends over 12 amino acids. V was pared by 4 bases and J by 5 bases, with 6 bases between.

The chain recombines TRBV4-3 with TRBJ2-3, with TRBD1 as a possible D gene (5 bases). CDR3 length: 14 residues. The V gene's germline CDR1 is LGHNA and CDR2 YSLEER. V shed 0 bases and J shed 4 bases, with 8 bases lying between them. The CDR3 loop reads CASSQDLGPDTQYF. Written as DNA, the CDR3 is TGCGCCAGCAGCCAAGATCTGGGGCCAGATACGCAGTATTTT.

This sequence joins TRBV28 and TRBJ2-1; D uncertain. The CDR3 runs 12 residues. Germline CDR1 reads MDHEN; CDR2 reads SYDVKM. Deletions cut 3 bases from V and 10 bases from J, with 10 bases between. The CDR3 nucleotides are TGTGCCAGCAGTTTGAGCGCCCCCGAGCAGTTCTTC. This translates into CASSLSAPEQFF.

Concerning this clonotype itself: Possible read error: a much larger clone is one base away. This rearrangement joins TRBV28 to TRBJ1-6; D might be TRBD1 (5 bases). Germline CDR1 is MDHEN and CDR2 is SYDVKM. The CDR3 has 15 amino acids. CDR3 sequence: CASSSLSRESSSLHF. The DNA for the CDR3 is TGTGCCAGCAGTTCCTTGAGCAGGGAGAGTTCATCCCTCCACTTT.

Ten or more counts support this clonotype. The chain joins TRBV10-2 to TRBJ2-3, with no clear D. The V end was cut by 2 bases, the J end by 8 bases, with 14 bases between. CDR3 length equals 14 residues. CDR1 is WSHSY, CDR2 SAAADI, per germline. The CDR3 region is CASSEGQPTGTQYF. The CDR3 DNA sequence: TGCGCCAGCAGTGAGGGGCAGCCGACCGGTACGCAGTATTTT.

This clonotype was seen repeatedly, ten times or more. The CDR3 bases are TGCGCCAGCAGCCAAGTTCTAGGGAACACTGAAGCTTTCTTT. It encodes CASSQVLGNTEAFF. The rearrangement joins TRBV4-3 to TRBJ1-1; D ambiguous. Germline V gene data show CDR1 as LGHNA and CDR2 as YSLEER. With 1 base removed from V and 1 base from J, the gap between germline ends came to 7 bases. The CDR3 consists of 14 residues.

To note about this clonotype: A much larger clonotype is one base distant, so this may be a read error. The gene calls are TRBV6-1 and TRBJ1-1; D gene ambiguous. Germline V gives CDR1 MNHNS, CDR2 SASEGT. The CDR3 covers 13 residues. The CDR3 region is CASSVEGRAEVFF. The DNA of the CDR3 is TGTGCCAGCAGTGTGGAGGGTAGAGCTGAAGTTTTCTTT.

A few counts support this clonotype. The CDR3 DNA sequence: TGTGCCAGCAGCCAAGATTCCCCCCAGAGGGATACGCAGTATTTT. Its translation: CASSQDSPQRDTQYF. This rearrangement joins TRBV4-2 to TRBJ2-3; D remains ambiguous. The V gene lost 0 bases and the J gene lost 6 bases, with 13 bases spanning the gap. CDR3 length equals 15 residues. Germline V lookup: CDR1 LGHNA, CDR2 YNFKEQ.

This clonotype was observed at least ten times. The chain employs TRBV6-2 or TRBV6-3 and TRBJ2-1; D not certain. The germline V and J ends were trimmed by 2 bases and 10 bases, with 9 bases remaining between them. CDR1 is MNHEY, CDR2 SVGEGT, per germline. This CDR3 comprises 12 residues. This CDR3 is CASSYPSDEQFF. The CDR3 nucleotides read TGTGCCAGCAGTTACCCTAGTGACGAGCAGTTCTTC.

This clonotype has ten or more counts. The rearrangement uses TRBV29-1 and TRBJ2-7, with 9 bases aligning to TRBD1. Per the germline V gene, CDR1 is SQVTM and CDR2 is ANQGSEA. The CDR3 runs 13 residues. Losses at the gene ends were 5 bases for V and 5 bases for J; bases not matched to a gene: 7. The CDR3 nucleotides are TGCAGCGTTTTCACAGGGGGCGGAGACGAGCAGTACTTC. Its protein is CSVFTGGGDEQYF.

This clonotype is a singleton in its sample. The chain uses TRBV29-1 and TRBJ2-1, with a weak D call TRBD1 (6 bases). The V end lost 5 bases, the J end lost 6 bases, and 8 bases lay between the germline ends. The CDR3 sequence is 11 residues long. Germline loops: CDR1 SQVTM, CDR2 ANQGSEA. The CDR3 region is CSVKDSNEQFF. The CDR3 DNA sequence: TGCAGCGTTAAGGACAGCAATGAGCAGTTCTTC.

This clonotype has just a few counts. This chain joins TRBV20-1 and TRBJ1-1; possible D gene TRBD1, 6 bases. V lost 3 bases to trimming and J lost 3 bases, with 17 bases between them. CDR1 is DFQATT and CDR2 is SNEGSKA in the germline V gene (reference sequence). The CDR3 runs 15 residues. CDR3 coding DNA: TGCAGTGCTAGGGAAGGCAGGGGTCGGTACACTGAAGCTTTCTTT. Amino acids: CSAREGRGRYTEAFF.

In its sample, this clonotype was seen many times. V and J are TRBV9 and TRBJ2-4; possibly TRBD2 for D (5 bases). The germline CDR1 and CDR2 sequences are SGDLS and YYNGEE. This CDR3 contains 14 residues. The germline V and J ends were trimmed by 1 base and 9 bases, with 14 bases remaining between them. CDR3 sequence (DNA): TGTGCCAGCAGCGTAACCCCCCTCGAGGGCATTCAGTACTTC. This codes for CASSVTPLEGIQYF.

This clonotype has ten or more counts. This rearrangement joins TRBV6-5 to TRBJ2-5, with a tentative D call TRBD1 (7 bases). CDR3 length: 16 residues. V lost 2 bases to trimming and J lost 5 bases, with 18 bases between them. CDR1 and CDR2 (germline): MNHEY, SVGAGI. CDR3 nucleotides: TGTGCCAGCAGTTACGGGCGGACAGGAGGGATCGAGACCCAGTACTTC. Its protein is CASSYGRTGGIETQYF.

This clonotype showed up just a few times. V is TRBV7-9 and J is TRBJ1-1; D unclear. Trimming stripped 5 bases from V and 8 bases from J, with 18 bases between. The CDR3 is 14 residues long. Germline V gives CDR1 SEHNR, CDR2 FQNEAQ (reference sequence). The CDR3 sequence: CASSPQGSGPEAFF. CDR3 nucleotide sequence: TGTGCCAGCAGCCCCCAAGGTAGCGGACCGGAAGCTTTCTTT. Complete variable domain (other parts from reference TRBV7-9 and TRBJ1-1): DTGVSQNPRHKITKRGQNVTFRCDPISEHNRLYWYRQTLGQGPEFLTYFQNEAQLEKSRLLSDRFSAERPKGSFSTLEIQRTEQGDSAMYLCASSPQGSGPEAFFGQGTRLTVV.

This clonotype has just a few counts. The chain uses TRBV12-3 or TRBV12-4 and TRBJ2-7; D is undetermined. CDR3 length: 14 amino acids. V lost 4 bases to trimming and J lost 1 base, with 11 bases between them. The CDR3 bases are TGTGCCAGCAGTTCTGGTAGGCGATCCTACGAGCAGTACTTC. Its protein is CASSSGRRSYEQYF.

The chain combines TRBV12-3 or TRBV12-4 with TRBJ1-1; the D gene is possibly TRBD1 (5 bases). CDR3 size: 18 residues. Trimming pared 8 bases from V and 3 bases from J, leaving 28 bases between. CDR3: CASPGGPFSLGGDTEAFF. CDR3 DNA: TGTGCCAGCCCCGGAGGACCTTTTTCACTTGGAGGGGACACTGAAGCTTTCTTT.

This clonotype was observed a single time. V and J are TRBV11-2 and TRBJ2-3, with D hard to call. The CDR3 totals 12 residues. Germline-derived CDR1 and CDR2 are SGHAT and FQNNGV. The germline V and J ends were trimmed by 3 bases and 4 bases, with 5 bases remaining between them. The CDR3 protein is CASSLTSDTQYF. In nucleotides, the CDR3 is TGTGCCAGCAGCTTGACCTCAGATACGCAGTATTTT.

The CDR3, as DNA: TGTGCCAGCAGCACGCTGGAGGGCGGGGAGCAGTACTTC. As protein: CASSTLEGGEQYF. The rearrangement joins TRBV7-2 to TRBJ2-7; tentatively, D is TRBD2 (6 bases). This CDR3 has 13 residues. Trimming cost V 5 bases and J 7 bases, with 15 bases left between them. The germline V gene has CDR1 SGHTA and CDR2 FQGNSA.